This TCR beta chain was obtained from a study of blood T cell repertoires in COVID-19. Method: immunoSEQ multiplex PCR; TCRdb's copy keeps in-frame clones and lacks some. The sample consists of over 110,000 clones, under 90% of them appearing once. The source material was peripheral blood. This clonotype was sampled from a man between 65 and 85 years old who had recovered from COVID-19.

The CDR3 sequence: CASSPGWSTYGYTF. The DNA of the CDR3 is TGTGCCAGCAGTCCCGGGTGGAGTACCTATGGCTACACCTTC. V is TRBV2 and J is TRBJ1-2; no clear D gene. The CDR3 totals 14 residues. The V gene lost 5 bases and the J gene lost 4 bases, with 14 bases spanning the gap. Germline loops: CDR1 SNHLY, CDR2 FYNNEI.